This is a list of T cell receptor beta chains from one sample in a study of cytomegalovirus exposure and HLA in healthy donors. Profiled with immunoSEQ multiplex PCR; TCRdb holds only in-frame clones, not every one. The sample holds 170,000 or so clones, roughly 73% seen once. The sequencing input was PBMCs. Source of these receptors: a woman in her twenties or thirties in good health and CMV-seronegative. The CDR3 runs from the conserved cysteine through the conserved F or W. The order of the fields is clone size, J gene, D gene, V gene, CDR3 DNA, CDR3 protein. A D gene is named only where the DNA matches it firmly. Clone size appears in some rows only: once, few, many, or a class for an expanded clone.

. TRBJ1-5 . TRBV30 TGTGCCTGGAGTCCAGGGGATCAGCCCCAGCATTTT CAWSPGDQPQHF
. TRBJ2-5 TRBD1 TRBV7-9 TGTGCCAGCAGCCCCGGGACAGGGCAAGAGACCCAGTACTTC CASSPGTGQETQYF
. TRBJ2-7 TRBD1 TRBV5-1 TGCGCCAGCAGCTTACCGGGACAGGGGGCCGGCGAGCAGTACTTC CASSLPGQGAGEQYF
few TRBJ1-5 . TRBV7-8 TGTGCCAGCAGCTTAGGGCGGGTCTCCAATCAGCCCCAGCATTTT CASSLGRVSNQPQHF
. TRBJ2-6 . TRBV9 TGTGCCAGCAGCCTAATGTCTGGGGCCAACGGCCTGACTTTC CASSLMSGANGLTF
once TRBJ2-7 . TRBV15 TGTGCCACCAGCACAGGGAGGGACAGGACCTACGAGCAGTACTTC CATSTGRDRTYEQYF
. TRBJ2-2 . TRBV6-1 TGTGCCAGCAGTGATAGCGACCCCGGGGAGCTGTTTTTT CASSDSDPGELFF
. TRBJ2-2 TRBD1 TRBV30 TGTGCCTGGAGCGACAGGGGGTCTGGGGAGCTGTTTTTT CAWSDRGSGELFF
. TRBJ1-5 TRBD1 TRBV5-4 TGTGCCAGCAGCACACCCGGGACAGTAATTAATCAGCCCCAGCATTTT CASSTPGTVINQPQHF
. TRBJ1-6 TRBD1 TRBV27 TGTGCCAGCAGCCCCCGGACAGGCTATAATTCACCCCTCCACTTT CASSPRTGYNSPLHF
. TRBJ2-1 . TRBV29-1 TGCAGCGTCGGGATGGGGGGTAGGTCCTACAATGAGCAGTTCTTC CSVGMGGRSYNEQFF
. TRBJ2-2 . TRBV6-5 TGTGCCAGCAGTTGGATAGCAAACACCGGGGAGCTGTTTTTT CASSWIANTGELFF
few TRBJ2-3 . TRBV7-8 TGTGCCAGCAGCTTAGGACTAGGGACAGATACGCAGTATTTT CASSLGLGTDTQYF
. TRBJ1-4 . TRBV30 TGTGCCTGGAGCTACGGGGATGAAAAACTGTTTTTT CAWSYGDEKLFF